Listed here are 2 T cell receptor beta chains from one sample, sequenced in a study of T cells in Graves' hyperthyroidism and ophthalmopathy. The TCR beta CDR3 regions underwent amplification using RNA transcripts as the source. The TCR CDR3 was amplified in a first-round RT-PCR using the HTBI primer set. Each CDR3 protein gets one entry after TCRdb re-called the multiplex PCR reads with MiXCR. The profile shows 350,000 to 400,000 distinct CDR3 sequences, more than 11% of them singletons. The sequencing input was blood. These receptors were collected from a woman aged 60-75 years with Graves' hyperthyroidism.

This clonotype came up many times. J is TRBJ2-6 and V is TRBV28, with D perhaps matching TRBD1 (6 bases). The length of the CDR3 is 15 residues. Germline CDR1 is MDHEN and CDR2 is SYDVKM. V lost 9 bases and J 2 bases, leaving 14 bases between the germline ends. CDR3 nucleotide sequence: TGTGCCAGTGGAACAGGGATGGCTGGGGCCAACGTCCTGACTTTC. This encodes CASGTGMAGANVLTF. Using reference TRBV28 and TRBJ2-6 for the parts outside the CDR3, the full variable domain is DVKVTQSSRYLVKRTGEKVFLECVQDMDHENMFWYRQDPGLGLRLIYFSYDVKMKEKGDIPEGYSVSREKKERFSLILESASTNQTSMYLCASGTGMAGANVLTFGAGSRLTVL.

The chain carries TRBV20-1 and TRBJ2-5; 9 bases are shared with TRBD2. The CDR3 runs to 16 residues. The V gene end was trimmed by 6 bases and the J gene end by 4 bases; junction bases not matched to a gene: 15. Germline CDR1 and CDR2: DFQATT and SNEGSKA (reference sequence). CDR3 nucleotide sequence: TGCAGTGCCACCGACCCGCCTCTAGCGGGGAGAGAGACCCAGTACTTC. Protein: CSATDPPLAGRETQYF.